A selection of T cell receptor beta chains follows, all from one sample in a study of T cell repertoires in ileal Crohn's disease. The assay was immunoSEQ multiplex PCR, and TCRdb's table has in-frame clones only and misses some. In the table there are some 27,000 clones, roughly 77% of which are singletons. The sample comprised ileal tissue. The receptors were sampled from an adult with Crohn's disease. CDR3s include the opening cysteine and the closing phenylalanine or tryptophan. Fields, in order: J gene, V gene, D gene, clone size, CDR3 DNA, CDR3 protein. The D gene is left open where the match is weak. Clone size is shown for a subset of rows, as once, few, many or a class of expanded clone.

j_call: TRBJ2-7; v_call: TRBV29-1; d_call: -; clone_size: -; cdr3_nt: TGCAGCGTTGCCGAGATGGGCGCAGTTAGGGAGCAGTACTTC; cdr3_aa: CSVAEMGAVREQYF
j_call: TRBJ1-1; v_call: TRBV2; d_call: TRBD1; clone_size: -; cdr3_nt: TGTGCCAGCAGTTACAGGGGGGGGACTGAAGCTTTCTTT; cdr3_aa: CASSYRGGTEAFF
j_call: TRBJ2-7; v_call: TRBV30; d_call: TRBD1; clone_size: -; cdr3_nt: TGTGCCTGGAGGTATTTTTTGGGACAGGGGCGAAGTGAGCAGTACTTC; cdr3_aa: CAWRYFLGQGRSEQYF
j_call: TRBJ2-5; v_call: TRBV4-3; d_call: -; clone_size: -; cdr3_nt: TGCGCCAGCAGCCAAGAGGGACGGGGGGCCAGAGAGACCCAGTACTTC; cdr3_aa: CASSQEGRGARETQYF
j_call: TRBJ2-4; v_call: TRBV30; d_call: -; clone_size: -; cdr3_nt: TGTGCCTGGGGGATCGGGGGACGGAGAAACATTCAGTACTTC; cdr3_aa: CAWGIGGRRNIQYF
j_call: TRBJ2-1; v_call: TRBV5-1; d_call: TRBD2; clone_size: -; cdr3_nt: TGCGCCAGCAGGCTAGCGGAGGGAAGATCCTACAATGAGCAGTTCTTC; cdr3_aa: CASRLAEGRSYNEQFF
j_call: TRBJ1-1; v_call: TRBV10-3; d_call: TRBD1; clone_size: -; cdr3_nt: TGTGCCATCAGACAGGGGGCAGTCTCTGAAGCTTTCTTT; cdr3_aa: CAIRQGAVSEAFF
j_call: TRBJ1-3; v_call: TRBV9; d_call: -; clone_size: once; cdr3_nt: TGTGCCAGCAGCTTCAAAGGGGGAGGGACTGGAAACACCATATATTTT; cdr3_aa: CASSFKGGGTGNTIYF
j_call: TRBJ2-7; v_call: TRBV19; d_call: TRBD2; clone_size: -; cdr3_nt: TGTGCCAGTAGTCTGAGATTCGGGGGGGCTGCCTACGAGCAGTACTTC; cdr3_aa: CASSLRFGGAAYEQYF
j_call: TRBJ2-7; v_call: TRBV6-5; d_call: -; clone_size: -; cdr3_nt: TGTGCCAGTGGACTGGCGAGGAACGAGCAGTACTTC; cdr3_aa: CASGLARNEQYF
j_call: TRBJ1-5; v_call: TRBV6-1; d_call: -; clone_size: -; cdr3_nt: TGTGCCAGCAGGCCGCAGGGGCCCCATCAGCCCCAGCATTTT; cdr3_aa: CASRPQGPHQPQHF
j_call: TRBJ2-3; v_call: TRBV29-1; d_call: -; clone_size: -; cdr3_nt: TGCAGCGTCCTCGATCCGGGAGGCACAGATACGCAGTATTTT; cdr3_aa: CSVLDPGGTDTQYF
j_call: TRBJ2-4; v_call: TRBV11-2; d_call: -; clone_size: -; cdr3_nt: TGTGCCAGCAGCTTAGGACAGGAAAACATTCAGTACTTC; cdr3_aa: CASSLGQENIQYF
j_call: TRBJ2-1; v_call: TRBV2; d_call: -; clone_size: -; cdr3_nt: TGTGCCAGCAGGGTTGACTTCCGTAATGAGCAGTTCTTC; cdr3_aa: CASRVDFRNEQFF
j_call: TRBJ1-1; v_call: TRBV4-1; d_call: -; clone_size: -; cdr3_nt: TGCGCCAGCAGCCAAGAGACACGGAACACTGAAGCTTTCTTT; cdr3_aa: CASSQETRNTEAFF
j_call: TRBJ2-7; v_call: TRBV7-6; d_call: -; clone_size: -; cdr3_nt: TGTGCCAGCAGCTTTTCAGCGAACTACGAGCAGTACTTC; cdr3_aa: CASSFSANYEQYF
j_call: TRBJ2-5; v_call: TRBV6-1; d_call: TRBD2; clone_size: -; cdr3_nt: TGTGCCAGCAGTGATGGTCTAGCGGGGGGGCCGGGTAAGACCCAGTACTTC; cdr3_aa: CASSDGLAGGPGKTQYF
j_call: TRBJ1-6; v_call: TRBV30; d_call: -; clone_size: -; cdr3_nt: TGTGCCTGGAGTGTTGCAGGGAGGAATTCACCCCTCCACTTT; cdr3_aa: CAWSVAGRNSPLHF
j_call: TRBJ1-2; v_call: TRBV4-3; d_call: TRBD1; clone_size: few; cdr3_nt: TGCGCCAGCAGCCAGGCAACAGGGGGTGAGGACTACACCTTC; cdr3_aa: CASSQATGGEDYTF
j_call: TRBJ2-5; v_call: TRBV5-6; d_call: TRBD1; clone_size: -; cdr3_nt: TGTGCCAGCGGAAACAGGGGAATCTTAAAGACCCAGTACTTC; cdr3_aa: CASGNRGILKTQYF
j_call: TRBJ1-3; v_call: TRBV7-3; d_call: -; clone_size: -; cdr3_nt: TGTGCCAGCAGCTTATCCCAAGGAAACACCATATATTTT; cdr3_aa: CASSLSQGNTIYF
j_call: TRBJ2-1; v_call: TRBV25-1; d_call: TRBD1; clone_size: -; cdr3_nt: TGTGCCAGCAGCACCGGTGGGACAGGGGATTTCTACAATGAGCAGTTCTTC; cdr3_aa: CASSTGGTGDFYNEQFF
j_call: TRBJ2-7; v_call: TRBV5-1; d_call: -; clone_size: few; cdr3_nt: TGCGCCAGCAGTCTGAACACCTACGAGCAGTACTTC; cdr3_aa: CASSLNTYEQYF
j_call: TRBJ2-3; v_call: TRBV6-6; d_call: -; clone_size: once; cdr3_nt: TGTGCCACCGAACTTGCTGATACGCAGTATTTT; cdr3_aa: CATELADTQYF
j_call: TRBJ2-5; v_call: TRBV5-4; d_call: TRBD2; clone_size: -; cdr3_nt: TGTGCCAGCAGCTTGGACAGGCAGCGGGAGGAGACCCAGTACTTC; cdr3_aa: CASSLDRQREETQYF
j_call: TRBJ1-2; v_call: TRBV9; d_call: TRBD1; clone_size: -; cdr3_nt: TGTGCCAGCAGCCCCGAGTTGACAGGGTTAGGAGGCTACACCTTC; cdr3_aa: CASSPELTGLGGYTF
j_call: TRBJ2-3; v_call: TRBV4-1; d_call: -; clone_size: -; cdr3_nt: TGCGCCAGCAGCCCCGTGAGGTCGAACACAGATACGCAGTATTTT; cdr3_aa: CASSPVRSNTDTQYF
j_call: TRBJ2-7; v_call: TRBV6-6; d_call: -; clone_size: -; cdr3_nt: TGTGCCAGCAGTCAAGGGGTCTACGAGCAGTACTTC; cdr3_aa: CASSQGVYEQYF
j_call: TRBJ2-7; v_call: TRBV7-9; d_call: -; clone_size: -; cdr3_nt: TGTGCCAGCAGCTCCCCCCACAGGGCACCCTACGAGCAGTACTTC; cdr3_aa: CASSSPHRAPYEQYF
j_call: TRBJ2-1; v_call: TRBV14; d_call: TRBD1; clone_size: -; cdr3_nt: TGTGCCAGCAGCCAGGGGACAGGACATGACAATGAGCAGTTCTTC; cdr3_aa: CASSQGTGHDNEQFF
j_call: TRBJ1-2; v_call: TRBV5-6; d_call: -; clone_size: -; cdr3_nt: TGTGCCAGCAGCCCCACGTCGGGACACTCCTATGGCTACACCTTC; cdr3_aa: CASSPTSGHSYGYTF
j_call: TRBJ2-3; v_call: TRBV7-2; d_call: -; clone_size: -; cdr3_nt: TGTGCCAGCAGCTTAGATAGTGGGGCGGGCACAGATACGCAGTATTTT; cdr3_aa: CASSLDSGAGTDTQYF
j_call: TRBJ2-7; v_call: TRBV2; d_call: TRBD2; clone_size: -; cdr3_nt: TGTGCCAGCGGACGGGGACTAGCGGGGTCAATCTCCTACGAGCAGTACTTC; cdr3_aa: CASGRGLAGSISYEQYF
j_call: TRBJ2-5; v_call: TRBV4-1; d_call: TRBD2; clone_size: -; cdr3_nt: TGCGCCAGCAGCCAGGCTAGCGGGGTAGAGACCCAGTACTTC; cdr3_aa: CASSQASGVETQYF
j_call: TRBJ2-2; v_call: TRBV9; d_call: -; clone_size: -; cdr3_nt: TGTGCCAGCAGCGTAGTTTCTACCGGGGAGCTGTTTTTT; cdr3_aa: CASSVVSTGELFF
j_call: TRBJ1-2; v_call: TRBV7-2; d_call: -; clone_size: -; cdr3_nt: TGTGCCAGCAGCTCAAAAGTGAGCCACGGGGGAAACTATGGCTACACCTTC; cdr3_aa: CASSSKVSHGGNYGYTF
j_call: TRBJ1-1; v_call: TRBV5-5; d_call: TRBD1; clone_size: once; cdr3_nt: TGTGCCAGCAGCATAAGATCCGGGACAGGGGGACGTAACACTGAAGCTTTCTTT; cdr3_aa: CASSIRSGTGGRNTEAFF
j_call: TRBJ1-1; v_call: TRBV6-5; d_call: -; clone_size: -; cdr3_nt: TGTGCCAGCAGTTACTCGTGGGTCAGGGAAGCTTTCTTT; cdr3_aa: CASSYSWVREAFF
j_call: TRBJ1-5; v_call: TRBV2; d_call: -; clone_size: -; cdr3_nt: TGTGCCAGCAGCCCAGGGCCTAATCAGCCCCAGCATTTT; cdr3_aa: CASSPGPNQPQHF